The TCR beta chain under discussion was sequenced for a study of T-cell memory formation after mild COVID-19. Study conclusions and caveats: Clones shrinking from day 15 to 85 showed even CD4/CD8 mixes; later expanders tilted CD4+. CD4+ clones that contracted lay mainly in CM and EM; CD8+ ones lay in EMRA. Cross-reactive memory seemingly joined, as some responding clones were found in pre-infection memory.

On this clonotype: The target antigen is unknown.

TCR alpha and TCR beta cDNA libraries with sample barcodes and UMIs came from 5'RACE using constant-segment primers. In TCRdb, the 5' RACE reads were re-called with MiXCR into one record per CDR3 protein. Of about 340,000 distinct CDR3 sequences listed, more than 20% are singletons. Unmatched junction bases numbered 6, after V lost 5 bases and J lost 4 bases. Germline assignment: CDR1 SEHNR and CDR2 FQNEAQ (reference sequence). This CDR3 region has 15 residues. Source material: PBMCs or a T cell subset sorted from them (not recorded which). The chain joins TRBV7-9 to TRBJ1-4; 8 bases are a match to TRBD1. This TCR came from a man younger than 30 who had mild COVID-19 (a few samples of this study predate the infection). Cell type and time point are not known. CDR3 DNA: TGTGCCAGCAGCGGGGGGGACAGGAATAATGAAAAACTGTTTTTT. Translated, it gives CASSGGDRNNEKLFF.